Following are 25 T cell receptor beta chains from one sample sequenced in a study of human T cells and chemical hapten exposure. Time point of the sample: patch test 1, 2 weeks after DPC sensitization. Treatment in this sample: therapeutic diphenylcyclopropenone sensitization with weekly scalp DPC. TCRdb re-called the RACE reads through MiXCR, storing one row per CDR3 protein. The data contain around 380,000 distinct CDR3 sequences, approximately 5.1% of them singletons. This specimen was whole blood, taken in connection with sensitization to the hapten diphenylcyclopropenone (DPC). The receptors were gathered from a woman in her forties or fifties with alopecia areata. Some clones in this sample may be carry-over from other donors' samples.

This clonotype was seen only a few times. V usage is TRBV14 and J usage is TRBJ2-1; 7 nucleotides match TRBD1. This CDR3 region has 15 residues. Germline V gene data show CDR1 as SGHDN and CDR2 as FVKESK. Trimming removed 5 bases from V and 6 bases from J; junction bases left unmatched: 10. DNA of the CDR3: TGTGCCAGCAGCACTAACAGGGGTAGGGGCAATGAGCAGTTCTTC. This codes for CASSTNRGRGNEQFF.

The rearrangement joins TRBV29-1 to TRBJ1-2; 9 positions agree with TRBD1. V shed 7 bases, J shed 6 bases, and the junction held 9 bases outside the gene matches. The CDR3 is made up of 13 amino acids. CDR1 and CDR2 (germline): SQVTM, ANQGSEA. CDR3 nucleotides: TGCAGCGGACTGGACAGGGGACGGGATGGCTACACCTTC. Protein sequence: CSGLDRGRDGYTF.

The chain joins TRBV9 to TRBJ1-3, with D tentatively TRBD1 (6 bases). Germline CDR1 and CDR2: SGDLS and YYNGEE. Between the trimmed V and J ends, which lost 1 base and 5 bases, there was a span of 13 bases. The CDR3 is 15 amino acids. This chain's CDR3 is CASSVQGSGRNTIYF. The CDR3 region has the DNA TGTGCCAGCAGCGTACAGGGGTCCGGCAGAAACACCATATATTTT.

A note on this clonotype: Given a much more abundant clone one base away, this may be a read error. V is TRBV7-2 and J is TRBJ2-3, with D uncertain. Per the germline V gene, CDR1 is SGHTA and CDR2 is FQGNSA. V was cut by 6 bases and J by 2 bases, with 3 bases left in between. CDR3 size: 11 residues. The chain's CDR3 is CASRFTDTQYF. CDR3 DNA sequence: TGTGCCAGCAGGTTCACAGATACGCAGTATTTT.

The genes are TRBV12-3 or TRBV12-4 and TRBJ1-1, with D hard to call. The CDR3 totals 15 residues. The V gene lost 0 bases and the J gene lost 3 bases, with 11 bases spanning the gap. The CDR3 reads CASSLAPQWDTEAFF. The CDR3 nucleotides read TGTGCCAGCAGTTTAGCGCCCCAGTGGGACACTGAAGCTTTCTTT.

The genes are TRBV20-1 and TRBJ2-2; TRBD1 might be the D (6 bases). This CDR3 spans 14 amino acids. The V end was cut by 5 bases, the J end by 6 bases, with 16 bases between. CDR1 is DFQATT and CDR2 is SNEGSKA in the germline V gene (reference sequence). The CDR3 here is CSALGPQGPGELFF. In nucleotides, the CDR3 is TGCAGTGCTCTAGGTCCCCAGGGGCCCGGGGAGCTGTTTTTT.

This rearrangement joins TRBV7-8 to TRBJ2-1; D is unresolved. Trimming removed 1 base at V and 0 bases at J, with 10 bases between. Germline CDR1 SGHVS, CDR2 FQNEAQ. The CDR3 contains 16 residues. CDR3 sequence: CASSLGQISSYNEQFF. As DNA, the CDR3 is TGTGCCAGCAGCTTAGGTCAGATTAGCTCCTACAATGAGCAGTTCTTC. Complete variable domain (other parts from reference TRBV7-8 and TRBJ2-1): GAGVSQSPRYKVAKRGQDVALRCDPISGHVSLFWYQQALGQGPEFLTYFQNEAQLDKSGLPSDRFFAERPEGSVSTLKIQRTQQEDSAVYLCASSLGQISSYNEQFFGPGTRLTVL.

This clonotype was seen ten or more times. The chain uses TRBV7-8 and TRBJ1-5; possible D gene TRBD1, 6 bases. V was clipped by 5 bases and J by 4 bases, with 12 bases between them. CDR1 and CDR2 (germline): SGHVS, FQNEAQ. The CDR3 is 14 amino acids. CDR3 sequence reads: CASSRGGANQPQHF. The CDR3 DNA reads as TGTGCCAGCAGCAGGGGGGGCGCAAATCAGCCCCAGCATTTT.

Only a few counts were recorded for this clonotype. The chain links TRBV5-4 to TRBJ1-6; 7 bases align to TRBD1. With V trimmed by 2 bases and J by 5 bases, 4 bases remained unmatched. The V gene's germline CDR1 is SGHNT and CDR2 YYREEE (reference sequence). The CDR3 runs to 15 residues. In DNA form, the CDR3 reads TGTGCCAGCAGCTTACCGGGACAGCATAATTCACCCCTCCACTTT. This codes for CASSLPGQHNSPLHF. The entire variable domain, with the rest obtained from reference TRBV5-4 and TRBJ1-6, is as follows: ETGVTQSPTHLIKTRGQQVTLRCSSQSGHNTVSWYQQALGQGPQFIFQYYREEENGRGNFPPRFSGLQFPNYSSELNVNALELDDSALYLCASSLPGQHNSPLHFGNGTRLTVT.

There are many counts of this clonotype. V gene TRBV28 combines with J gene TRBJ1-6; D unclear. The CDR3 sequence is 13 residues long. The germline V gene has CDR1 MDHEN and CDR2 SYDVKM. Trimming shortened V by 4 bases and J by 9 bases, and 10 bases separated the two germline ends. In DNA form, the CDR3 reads TGTGCCAGCAGTTCCCACCGGGGTTCACCCCTCCACTTT. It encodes CASSSHRGSPLHF.

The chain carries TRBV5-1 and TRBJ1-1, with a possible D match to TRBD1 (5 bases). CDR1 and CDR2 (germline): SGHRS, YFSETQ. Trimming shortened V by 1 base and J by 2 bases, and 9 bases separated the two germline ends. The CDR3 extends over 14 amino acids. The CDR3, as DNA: TGCGCCAGCAGCTTGAGGGGACCCAACACTGAAGCTTTCTTT. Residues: CASSLRGPNTEAFF.

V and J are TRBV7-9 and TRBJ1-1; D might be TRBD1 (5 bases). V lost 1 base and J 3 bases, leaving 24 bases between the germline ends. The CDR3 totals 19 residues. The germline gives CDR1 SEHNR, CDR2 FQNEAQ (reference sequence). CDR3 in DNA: TGTGCCAGCAGCTTAGTCCCGCCAGGACAAAGGAGAAGGGACACTGAAGCTTTCTTT. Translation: CASSLVPPGQRRRDTEAFF.

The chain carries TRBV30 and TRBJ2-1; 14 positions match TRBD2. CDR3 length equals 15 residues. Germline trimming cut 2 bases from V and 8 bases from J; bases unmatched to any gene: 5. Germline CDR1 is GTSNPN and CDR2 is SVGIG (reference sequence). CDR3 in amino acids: CAWSPGLAGAHEQFF. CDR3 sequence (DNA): TGTGCCTGGAGTCCGGGACTAGCGGGAGCTCATGAGCAGTTCTTC.

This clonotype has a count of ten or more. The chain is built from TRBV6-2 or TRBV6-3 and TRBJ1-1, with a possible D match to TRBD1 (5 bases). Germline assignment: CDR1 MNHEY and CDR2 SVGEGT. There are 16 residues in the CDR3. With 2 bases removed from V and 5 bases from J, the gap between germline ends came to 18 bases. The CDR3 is CASSYPPMGGWTEAFF. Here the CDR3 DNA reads TGTGCCAGCAGTTACCCCCCTATGGGGGGGTGGACTGAAGCTTTCTTT.

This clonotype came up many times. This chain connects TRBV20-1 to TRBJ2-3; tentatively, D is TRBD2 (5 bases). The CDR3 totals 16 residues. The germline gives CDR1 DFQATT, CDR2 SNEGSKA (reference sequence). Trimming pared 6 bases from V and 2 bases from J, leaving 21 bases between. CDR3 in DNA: TGCAGTGCGTCCGACCTAGGTCGGAGGTACACAGATACGCAGTATTTT. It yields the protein CSASDLGRRYTDTQYF.

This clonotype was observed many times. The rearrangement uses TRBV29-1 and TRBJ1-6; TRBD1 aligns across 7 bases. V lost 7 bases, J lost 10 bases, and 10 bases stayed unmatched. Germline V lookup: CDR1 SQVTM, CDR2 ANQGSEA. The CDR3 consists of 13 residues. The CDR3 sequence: CSAREGAQSPLHF. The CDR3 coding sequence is TGCAGCGCTAGAGAGGGGGCGCAATCACCCCTCCACTTT. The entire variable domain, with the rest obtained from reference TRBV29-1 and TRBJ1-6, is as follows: SAVISQKPSRDICQRGTSLTIQCQVDSQVTMMFWYRQQPGQSLTLIATANQGSEATYESGFVIDKFPISRPNLTFSTLTVSNMSPEDSSIYLCSAREGAQSPLHFGNGTRLTVT.

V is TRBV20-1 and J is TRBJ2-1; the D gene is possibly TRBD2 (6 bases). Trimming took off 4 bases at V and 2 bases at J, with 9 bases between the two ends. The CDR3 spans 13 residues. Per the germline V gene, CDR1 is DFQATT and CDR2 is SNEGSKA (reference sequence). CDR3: CSATGGAYNEQFF. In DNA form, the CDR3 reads TGCAGTGCTACCGGGGGAGCCTACAATGAGCAGTTCTTC.

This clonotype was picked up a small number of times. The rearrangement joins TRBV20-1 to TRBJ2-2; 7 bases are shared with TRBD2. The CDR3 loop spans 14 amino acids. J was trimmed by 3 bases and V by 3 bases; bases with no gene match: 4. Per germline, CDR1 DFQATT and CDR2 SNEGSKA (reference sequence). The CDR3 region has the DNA TGCAGTGCTAGTGGTCTAGCGGACACCGGGGAGCTGTTTTTT. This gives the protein CSASGLADTGELFF.

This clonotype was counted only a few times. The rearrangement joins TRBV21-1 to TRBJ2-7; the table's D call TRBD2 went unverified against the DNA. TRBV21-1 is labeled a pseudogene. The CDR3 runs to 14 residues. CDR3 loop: CASSSHRTTYEQYF. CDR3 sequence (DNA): TGTGCCAGCAGCAGTCACAGGACTACCTACGAGCAGTACTTC.

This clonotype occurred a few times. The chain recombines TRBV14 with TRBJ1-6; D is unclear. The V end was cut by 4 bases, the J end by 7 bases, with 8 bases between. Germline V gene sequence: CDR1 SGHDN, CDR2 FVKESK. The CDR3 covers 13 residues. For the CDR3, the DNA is TGTGCCAGCAGCCCAACGCTGAATTCACCCCTCCACTTT. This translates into CASSPTLNSPLHF.

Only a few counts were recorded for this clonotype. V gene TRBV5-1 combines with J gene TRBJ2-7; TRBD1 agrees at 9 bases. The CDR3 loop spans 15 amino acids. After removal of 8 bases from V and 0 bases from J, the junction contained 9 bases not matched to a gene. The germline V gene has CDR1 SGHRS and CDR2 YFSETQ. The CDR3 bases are TGCGCCAGTTACCGGGACAGGGACTCCTCCTACGAGCAGTACTTC. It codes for CASYRDRDSSYEQYF.

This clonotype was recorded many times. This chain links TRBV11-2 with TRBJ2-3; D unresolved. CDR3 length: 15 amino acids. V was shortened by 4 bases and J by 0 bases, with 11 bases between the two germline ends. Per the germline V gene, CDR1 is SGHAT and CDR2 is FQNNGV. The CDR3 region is CASSSSRVSTDTQYF. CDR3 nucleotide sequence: TGTGCCAGCAGCTCAAGTCGAGTTAGCACAGATACGCAGTATTTT.

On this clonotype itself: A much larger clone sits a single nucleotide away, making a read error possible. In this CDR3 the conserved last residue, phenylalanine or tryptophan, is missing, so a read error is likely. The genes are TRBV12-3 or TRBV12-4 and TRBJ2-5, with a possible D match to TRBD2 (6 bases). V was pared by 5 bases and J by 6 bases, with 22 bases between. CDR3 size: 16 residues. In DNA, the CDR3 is TGTGCCAGCAGTCCCCTCCTAGAGGGCGGGAAGAAGACCCAGTACTTG. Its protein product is CASSPLLEGGKKTQYL.

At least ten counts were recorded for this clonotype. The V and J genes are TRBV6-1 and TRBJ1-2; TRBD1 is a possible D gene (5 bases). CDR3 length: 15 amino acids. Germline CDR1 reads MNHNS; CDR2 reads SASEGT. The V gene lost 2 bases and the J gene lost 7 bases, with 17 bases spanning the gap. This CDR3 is CASSEIQGAGGGYTF. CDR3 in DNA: TGTGCCAGCAGTGAAATTCAGGGAGCGGGCGGTGGCTACACCTTC.

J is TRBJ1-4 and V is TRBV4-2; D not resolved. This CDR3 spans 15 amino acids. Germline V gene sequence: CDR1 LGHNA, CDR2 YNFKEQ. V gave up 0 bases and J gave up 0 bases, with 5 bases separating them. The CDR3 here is CASSQEEATNEKLFF. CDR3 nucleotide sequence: TGTGCCAGCAGCCAAGAGGAGGCAACTAATGAAAAACTGTTTTTT.